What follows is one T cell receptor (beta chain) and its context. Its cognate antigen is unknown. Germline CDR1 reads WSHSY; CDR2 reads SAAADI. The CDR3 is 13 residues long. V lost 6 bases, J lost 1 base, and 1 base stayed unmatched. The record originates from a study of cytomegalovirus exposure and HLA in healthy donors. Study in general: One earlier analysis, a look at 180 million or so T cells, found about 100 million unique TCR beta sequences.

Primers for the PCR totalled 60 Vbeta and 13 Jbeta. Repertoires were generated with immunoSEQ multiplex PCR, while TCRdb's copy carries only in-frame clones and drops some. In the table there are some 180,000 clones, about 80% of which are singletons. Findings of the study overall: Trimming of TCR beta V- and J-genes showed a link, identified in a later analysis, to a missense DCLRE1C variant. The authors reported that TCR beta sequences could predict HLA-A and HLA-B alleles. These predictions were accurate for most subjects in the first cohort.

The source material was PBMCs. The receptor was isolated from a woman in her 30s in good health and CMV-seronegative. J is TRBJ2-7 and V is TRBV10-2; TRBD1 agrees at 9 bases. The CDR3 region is CASRGTGSYEQYF. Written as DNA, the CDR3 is TGCGCCAGCAGGGGGACAGGGTCCTACGAGCAGTACTTC.